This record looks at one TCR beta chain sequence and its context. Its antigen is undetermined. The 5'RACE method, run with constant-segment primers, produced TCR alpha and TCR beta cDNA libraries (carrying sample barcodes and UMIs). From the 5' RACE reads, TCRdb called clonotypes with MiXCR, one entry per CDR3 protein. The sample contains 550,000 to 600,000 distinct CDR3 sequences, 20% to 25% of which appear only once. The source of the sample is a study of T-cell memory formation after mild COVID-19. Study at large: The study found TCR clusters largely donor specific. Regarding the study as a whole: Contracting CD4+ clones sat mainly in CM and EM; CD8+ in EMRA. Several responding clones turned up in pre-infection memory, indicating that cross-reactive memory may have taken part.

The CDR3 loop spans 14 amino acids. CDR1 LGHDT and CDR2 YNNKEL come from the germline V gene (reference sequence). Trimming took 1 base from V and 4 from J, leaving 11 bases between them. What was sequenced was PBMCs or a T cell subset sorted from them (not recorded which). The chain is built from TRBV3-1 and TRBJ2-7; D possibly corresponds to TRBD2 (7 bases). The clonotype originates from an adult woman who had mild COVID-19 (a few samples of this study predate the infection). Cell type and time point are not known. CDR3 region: CASSQGGGPYEQYF. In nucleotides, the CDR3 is TGTGCCAGCAGCCAAGGCGGGGGCCCGTACGAGCAGTACTTC.